Listed here is a single T cell receptor (beta chain). Original data processing: For nucleated cells, counts were estimated from reference gene primer amplification. Using immunoSEQ multiplex PCR, the repertoire was profiled, and TCRdb retains in-frame clones only, with some absent. D and trimming were read from the DNA, whereas the V and J calls and clone size are those reported in that table. The sample shows about 130,000 clones, 74% of them seen only once. The sample is drawn from a study of blood T cell repertoires in COVID-19. Study information: Sites in the United States, Italy and Spain provided acute and convalescent COVID-19 samples. PBMCs, B-cell-depleted T cells, or T cells were the source of the cDNA or gDNA that made up the material.

There are 16 residues in the CDR3. In germline, CDR1 is SGDLS, CDR2 YYNGEE. V was shortened by 10 bases and J by 0 bases, with 23 bases between the two germline ends. The V call is TRBV9, the J call TRBJ2-7; the D gene is possibly TRBD1 (7 bases). The sample consisted of peripheral blood. The receptor was derived from a man aged 60-69 years with acute or convalescent COVID-19. The CDR3 DNA is TGTGCCGATACCAGGGGGGTCCCCTGGAGCTCCTACGAGCAGTACTTC. It yields the protein CADTRGVPWSSYEQYF.